The rows below give T cell receptor beta chains drawn from one sample of a study of blood T cell repertoires in COVID-19. The table came from immunoSEQ multiplex PCR; TCRdb's copy has only in-frame clones and leaves some out. In the table there are about 280,000 clones, about nine tenths of which are singletons. The sequenced sample consisted of peripheral blood. The origin of the receptors is a man aged 35 to 55 with active or convalescent COVID-19. Each CDR3 is given with its conserved first and last residue. D genes are given only for firm matches. Only some rows state a clone size, as once, few, many or a class for expanded clones.

clone_size j_call d_call v_call cdr3_nt cdr3_aa
once TRBJ2-1 TRBD2 TRBV12-5 TGTGCTAGTGGTTTGGTAACTAGCGGTGTGGATGAGCAGTTCTTC CASGLVTSGVDEQFF
. TRBJ2-5 TRBD2 TRBV18 TGTGCCAGCTCACCGACTAGCGGGAGGGCCGGGGAGACCCAGTACTTC CASSPTSGRAGETQYF
. TRBJ2-7 TRBD1 TRBV5-1 TGCGCCAGCAGCCCGGGACAGGTCTCCTACGAGCAGTACTTC CASSPGQVSYEQYF
. TRBJ1-2 . TRBV27 TGTGCCAGCAGTTTATACCACCCTCTTGTCGGAGATGGCTACACCTTC CASSLYHPLVGDGYTF
. TRBJ1-2 TRBD1 TRBV5-6 TGTGCCAGCAGCTTGGGACAGGGTAACTATGGCTACACCTTC CASSLGQGNYGYTF
. TRBJ1-4 TRBD1 TRBV3-1/TRBV3-2 TGTGCCAGCAGCCATGCCAGGGGGCCACCCGGCCGGCGTAAACTGTTTTTT CASSHARGPPGRRKLFF
. TRBJ1-3 . TRBV24-1 TGTGCCACCAGTGATTCGGAGGGCCCCTCTGGAAACACCATATATTTT CATSDSEGPSGNTIYF
. TRBJ2-7 . TRBV5-6 TGTGCCAGCAGTCGGAGGGGAGCCCCATACGAGCAGTACTTC CASSRRGAPYEQYF
. TRBJ2-3 . TRBV13 TGTGCCAGCAGCCTCCCTAACACAGATACGCAGTATTTT CASSLPNTDTQYF
. TRBJ2-6 TRBD2 TRBV12-5 TGTGCTAGTGGTTTGGTACGAATTCCACCGGGGGGGGCCCCTGGGGCCAACGTCCTGACTTTC CASGLVRIPPGGAPGANVLTF
. TRBJ1-5 . TRBV1 TGCACCAGCAGCACAGGGCCCAGCAATCAGCCCCAGCATTTT CTSSTGPSNQPQHF
. TRBJ1-5 TRBD1 TRBV6-5 TGTGCCAGCAGTTACTCAACTCCCGGGACAGGGGGCTCTCAGCATTTT CASSYSTPGTGGSQHF
. TRBJ1-6 TRBD1 TRBV28 TGTGCCAGCAGTGGGCAGACAGGGCATTCACCCCTCCACTTT CASSGQTGHSPLHF
. TRBJ2-3 TRBD2 TRBV2 TGTGCCAGCACCGAGGACGAGCGGGGGACGACAGATACGCAGTATTTT CASTEDERGTTDTQYF
. TRBJ1-3 . TRBV27 TGTGCCACAAGGGAGGCTGGAAACACCATATATTTT CATREAGNTIYF
. TRBJ1-5 . TRBV27 TGTGCCAGCAGTTTAGGCGGCCGGCAGCCCCAGCATTTT CASSLGGRQPQHF
. TRBJ2-7 . TRBV7-3 TGTGCCAGCAGCTTAAGCTATGGTAGCTCCTACGAGCAGTACTTC CASSLSYGSSYEQYF
once TRBJ2-2 . TRBV5-5 TGTGCCAGCAGCTTTAGCGTGACGGGTAACACCGGGGAGCTGTTTTTT CASSFSVTGNTGELFF
. TRBJ2-2 . TRBV30 TGTGCCTGGAGGGACACCTACACCGGGGAGCTGTTTTTT CAWRDTYTGELFF
. TRBJ1-1 . TRBV7-9 TGTGCCAGCAGCCCCAACGGGGGGCTGGCTTTCTTT CASSPNGGLAFF
. TRBJ2-7 . TRBV30 TGTGCCTGGAGTGTACTTTACTACGAGCAGTACTTC CAWSVLYYEQYF
. TRBJ2-7 TRBD2 TRBV7-2 TGTGCCAGCAGCTTAGCCAGCGGGAGGTCCTACGAGCAGTACTTC CASSLASGRSYEQYF
once TRBJ2-7 TRBD1 TRBV7-2 TGTGCCAGCAGCAAGACAGGGGCCGAGCAGTACTTC CASSKTGAEQYF
. TRBJ2-3 TRBD2 TRBV5-1 TGCGCCAGCAGCTTTCTAGCGGGGGGCCCAGATACGCAGTATTTT CASSFLAGGPDTQYF
few TRBJ1-1 . TRBV2 TGTGCCAGCACGGAGCTTATGAACACTGAAGCTTTCTTT CASTELMNTEAFF
. TRBJ2-1 . TRBV27 TGTGCCAGCAGTCCAAGGGGTAGGAGCGCCGGCTACAATGAGCAGTTCTTC CASSPRGRSAGYNEQFF
. TRBJ2-7 TRBD1 TRBV19 TGTGCCAGTAGTATGCGAGCGGGACAGGGGGCTCACGAGCAGTACTTC CASSMRAGQGAHEQYF
. TRBJ2-5 . TRBV6-5 TGTGCCAGCAGTTACCGGAGCGGTGCCTACCAAGAGACCCAGTACTTC CASSYRSGAYQETQYF